This entry lists 21 T cell receptor beta chains sequenced from one sample in a study of T cells in Graves' hyperthyroidism and ophthalmopathy. Amplified regions were TCR beta CDR3 sequences from RNA transcripts. In the first-round RT-PCR of the TCR CDR3, the HTBI primer set was used. Using its own MiXCR run on the multiplex PCR reads, TCRdb lists one record per CDR3 protein. The sample lists 400,000 to 600,000 distinct CDR3 sequences, about 16% occurring once. The sample was blood. All receptors derive from a woman younger than 45 with Graves' ophthalmopathy.

This clonotype was counted between two and nine times. V gene TRBV7-2 combines with J gene TRBJ2-5; no clear D. The germline V and J ends were trimmed by 0 bases and 0 bases, with 14 bases remaining between them. This CDR3 region has 17 residues. CDR1 and CDR2 (germline): SGHTA, FQGNSA. CDR3 region: CASSLALVGSNQETQYF. CDR3 sequence (DNA): TGTGCCAGCAGCTTAGCCCTAGTAGGGTCCAACCAAGAGACCCAGTACTTC.

The chain employs TRBV4-3 and TRBJ2-7; D is perhaps TRBD1 (6 bases). Germline CDR1 is LGHNA and CDR2 is YSLEER. Deletions cut 0 bases from V and 2 bases from J, with 11 bases between. The CDR3 sequence is 15 residues long. The DNA for the CDR3 is TGCGCCAGCAGCCAAGATCGGGACAACCCCTACGAGCAGTACTTC. Its protein product is CASSQDRDNPYEQYF.

This clonotype was recorded at least ten times. The V gene is TRBV7-2, the J gene TRBJ2-7, with D possibly TRBD1 on 7 matching bases. Germline CDR1 reads SGHTA; CDR2 reads FQGNSA. Trimming stripped 5 bases from V and 3 bases from J, with 17 bases between. This CDR3 is built from 15 residues. The CDR3 nucleotides are TGTGCCAGCAGCCGGACAGGAGGGAACCACTACGAGCAGTACTTC. It yields the protein CASSRTGGNHYEQYF.

The chain carries TRBV20-1 and TRBJ2-1; TRBD2 aligns across 11 bases. The CDR3 sequence is 15 residues long. The germline CDR1 and CDR2 sequences are DFQATT and SNEGSKA (reference sequence). Trimming at V came to 5 bases and at J to 7 bases, leaving 10 bases not matched to a gene. This CDR3 reads CSAPPTSGIGNEQFF. CDR3 nucleotides: TGCAGTGCTCCCCCGACTAGCGGGATCGGGAATGAGCAGTTCTTC.

This clonotype was recorded many times. The chain couples TRBV20-1 to TRBJ2-1; 8 nucleotides align to TRBD2. The V gene end was trimmed by 6 bases and the J gene end by 7 bases; junction bases not matched to a gene: 8. CDR1 is DFQATT, CDR2 SNEGSKA, per germline (reference sequence). This CDR3 comprises 13 residues. CDR3 protein: CSAVPGTRNEQFF. CDR3 DNA: TGCAGTGCGGTTCCCGGGACTAGAAATGAGCAGTTCTTC.

The table lists this clonotype with a few counts. This sequence joins TRBV7-9 and TRBJ2-3, with 14 bases fitting TRBD2. The CDR3 totals 13 residues. Germline V gene lookup returns CDR1 SEHNR and CDR2 FQNEAQ (reference sequence). V lost 6 bases to trimming and J lost 13 bases; unmatched junction nucleotides: 6. The DNA for the CDR3 is TGTGCCAGCAGTGAAAAGGGACTAGCGGGAGAGTATTTT. Translation gives CASSEKGLAGEYF.

This clonotype has more than one count but fewer than ten. The CDR3 DNA is TGTGCCAGCAGCGTAGTGAGCTCTGGAAACACCATATATTTT. It translates to CASSVVSSGNTIYF. The chain links TRBV9 to TRBJ1-3; unclear D gene. Trimming cost V 0 bases and J 0 bases, with 4 bases left between them. The germline V gene has CDR1 SGDLS and CDR2 YYNGEE. The CDR3 loop spans 14 amino acids.

About this clonotype: Just one base apart from a much larger clone, this may be a read error. The chain combines TRBV29-1 with TRBJ2-7, with 10 bases lining up with TRBD2. The CDR3 length is 15 residues. Looked up from germline, CDR1 is SQVTM and CDR2 is ANQGSEA. V dropped 1 base and J dropped 7; count of bases not matched to a gene: 10. CDR3 nucleotides: TGCAGCGTTGAAGGGCCTAGCGGGAGCCTCGGTGAGCAGTACTTC. Translating gives CSVEGPSGSLGEQYF.

This clonotype was recorded at least ten times. The chain carries TRBV7-9 and TRBJ2-7, with D perhaps matching TRBD1 (6 bases). The CDR3 contains 15 residues. Trimming pared 5 bases from V and 4 bases from J, leaving 18 bases between. Germline V gene lookup returns CDR1 SEHNR and CDR2 FQNEAQ (reference sequence). The CDR3 DNA follows: TGTGCCAGCAGCCAGACCTGGGACAAAGGATACGAGCAGTACTTC. It translates to CASSQTWDKGYEQYF. The whole variable domain, remainder taken from reference TRBV7-9 and TRBJ2-7, is DTGVSQNPRHKITKRGQNVTFRCDPISEHNRLYWYRQTLGQGPEFLTYFQNEAQLEKSRLLSDRFSAERPKGSFSTLEIQRTEQGDSAMYLCASSQTWDKGYEQYFGPGTRLTVT.

V gene TRBV24-1 combines with J gene TRBJ1-4, with 9 bases matching TRBD1. The germline gives CDR1 KGHDR, CDR2 SFDVKD. CDR3 length: 16 residues. The trim removed 3 bases at V and 8 bases at J, leaving 9 bases unmatched. In DNA, the CDR3 is TGTGCCACCAGTGATCCCCCTGGGACAGGGAGCGAAAAACTGTTTTTT. Translating it yields CATSDPPGTGSEKLFF.

The chain recombines TRBV28 with TRBJ2-3; no clear D gene. Germline-derived CDR1 and CDR2 are MDHEN and SYDVKM. The CDR3 is 13 residues long. Trimming pared 3 bases from V and 4 bases from J, leaving 8 bases between. The CDR3 sequence: CASSFGSPDTQYF. The CDR3 bases are TGTGCCAGCAGTTTCGGATCACCAGATACGCAGTATTTT.

This clonotype was counted at least ten times. The chain carries TRBV6-2 or TRBV6-3 and TRBJ1-1, with D possibly being TRBD1 (5 bases). The V gene lost 6 bases and the J gene lost 4 bases, with 24 bases spanning the gap. This CDR3 is 17 amino acids long. CDR1 and CDR2 from the germline V gene are MNHEY and SVGEGT. CDR3 amino acids: CASRPQVVRGRVTEAFF. The CDR3 DNA reads TGTGCCAGCAGGCCCCAGGTAGTCCGGGGACGGGTCACTGAAGCTTTCTTT.

The V gene is TRBV28, the J gene TRBJ1-5; tentatively, D is TRBD1 (5 bases). The V and J ends lost 4 bases and 4 bases respectively, with 17 bases between them. Germline V CDR1 and CDR2: MDHEN, SYDVKM. CDR3 length: 16 residues. The CDR3, as DNA: TGTGCCAGCAGTTCCCTCCCGACAGCCTCAAATCAGCCCCAGCATTTT. Protein product: CASSSLPTASNQPQHF.

The genes are TRBV19 and TRBJ1-4, with D possibly being TRBD1 (6 bases). Deletions cut 7 bases from V and 5 bases from J, with 20 bases between. The CDR3 extends over 16 amino acids. The germline V gene has CDR1 LNHDA and CDR2 SQIVND (reference sequence). DNA of the CDR3: TGTGCCAGTATCACCACAGGGTACAGCGCAAATGAAAAACTGTTTTTT. Residues: CASITTGYSANEKLFF.

The table lists this clonotype with many counts. This chain links TRBV3-2 with TRBJ2-1; the table names TRBD1, a call not compared with the DNA. TRBV3-2 is a listed pseudogene. The CDR3 consists of 13 residues. CDR3 in DNA: TGTGCCACCCGTGGGCAGGGTGGCAATGAGCAGTTCTTC. Residues: CATRGQGGNEQFF.

This clonotype was seen ten or more times. This sequence joins TRBV7-2 and TRBJ2-3; TRBD1 agrees at 10 bases. CDR1 and CDR2 from the germline V gene are SGHTA and FQGNSA. CDR3 length equals 17 residues. Losses at the gene ends were 2 bases for V and 4 bases for J; bases not matched to a gene: 9. The CDR3 protein is CASSLPGTGVIADTQYF. CDR3 DNA sequence: TGTGCCAGCAGCTTACCCGGGACAGGGGTGATCGCAGATACGCAGTATTTT.

The chain has TRBV9 and TRBJ2-7; D is unclear. The V and J ends lost 0 bases and 0 bases respectively, with 4 bases between them. The CDR3 runs 13 residues. CDR1 SGDLS and CDR2 YYNGEE come from the germline V gene. CDR3 bases: TGTGCCAGCAGCGTAGGGACCTCCTACGAGCAGTACTTC. It yields the protein CASSVGTSYEQYF.

This clonotype was seen a handful of times. V is TRBV6-2 or TRBV6-3 and J is TRBJ2-5; tentatively, D is TRBD1 (8 bases). CDR3 length: 17 residues. Trimming shortened V by 3 bases and J by 5 bases, and 22 bases separated the two germline ends. The germline CDR1 and CDR2 sequences are MNHEY and SVGEGT. CDR3 DNA sequence: TGTGCCAGCAGTTATCCCCCTACAGGGGGGGACCGGGAGACCCAGTACTTC. Protein sequence: CASSYPPTGGDRETQYF.

There are a few counts of this clonotype. The gene calls are TRBV7-2 and TRBJ1-1; D unresolved. Germline V gene lookup returns CDR1 SGHTA and CDR2 FQGNSA. V dropped 1 base and J dropped 3 bases, with 15 bases sitting between them. The CDR3 consists of 16 residues. The CDR3, as DNA: TGTGCCAGCAGCTTAGGAGGAGGTGGGGATCACACTGAAGCTTTCTTT. Protein: CASSLGGGGDHTEAFF.

The chain uses TRBV12-3 or TRBV12-4 and TRBJ2-6; D is uncertain. V was trimmed by 6 bases and J by 4 bases, leaving 16 bases between them. CDR3 length: 16 amino acids. The DNA of the CDR3 is TGTGCCAGCAGCCGCGGACGTACGGGCGGGGCCAACGTCCTGACTTTC. It yields the protein CASSRGRTGGANVLTF.

This clonotype was recorded many times. The chain couples TRBV12-3 or TRBV12-4 to TRBJ2-3, with 8 bases fitting TRBD2. This CDR3 comprises 14 residues. With 6 bases clipped from V and 1 base from J, the junction kept 3 bases outside the gene matches. The CDR3 nucleotides are TGTGCCAGCAGCGTACTAGCGGGCACAGATACGCAGTATTTT. Translated, it gives CASSVLAGTDTQYF.